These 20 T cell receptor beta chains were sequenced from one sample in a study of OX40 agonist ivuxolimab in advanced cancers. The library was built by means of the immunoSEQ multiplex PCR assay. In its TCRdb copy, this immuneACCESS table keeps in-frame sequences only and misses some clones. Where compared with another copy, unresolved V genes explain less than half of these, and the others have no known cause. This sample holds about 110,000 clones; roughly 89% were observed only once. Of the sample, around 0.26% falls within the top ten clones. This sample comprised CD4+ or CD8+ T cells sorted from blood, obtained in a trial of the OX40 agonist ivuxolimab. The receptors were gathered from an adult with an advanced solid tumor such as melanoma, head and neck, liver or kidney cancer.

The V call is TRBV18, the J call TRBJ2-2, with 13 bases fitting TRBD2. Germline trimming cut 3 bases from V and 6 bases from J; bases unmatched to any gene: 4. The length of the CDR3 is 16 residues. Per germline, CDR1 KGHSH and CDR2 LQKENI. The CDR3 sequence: CASSPGTSGTAGELFF. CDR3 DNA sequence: TGTGCCAGCTCACCCGGGACTAGCGGGACCGCCGGGGAGCTGTTTTTT.

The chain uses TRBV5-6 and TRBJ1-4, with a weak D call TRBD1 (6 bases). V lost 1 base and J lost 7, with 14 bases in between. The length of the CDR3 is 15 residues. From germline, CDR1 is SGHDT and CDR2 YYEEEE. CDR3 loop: CASSLNARGGEKLFF. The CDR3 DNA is TGTGCCAGCAGCTTGAACGCCAGGGGCGGTGAAAAACTGTTTTTT.

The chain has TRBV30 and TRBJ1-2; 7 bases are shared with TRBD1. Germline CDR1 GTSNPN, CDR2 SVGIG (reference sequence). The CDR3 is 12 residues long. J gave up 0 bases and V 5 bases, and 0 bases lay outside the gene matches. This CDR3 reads CAWDRANYGYTF. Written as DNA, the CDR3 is TGTGCCTGGGACAGGGCTAACTATGGCTACACCTTC.

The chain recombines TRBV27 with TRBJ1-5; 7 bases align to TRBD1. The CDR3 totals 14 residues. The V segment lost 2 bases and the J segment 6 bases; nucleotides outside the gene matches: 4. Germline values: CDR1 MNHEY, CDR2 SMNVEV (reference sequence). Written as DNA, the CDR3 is TGTGCCAGCAGTTTAAGACAGGGTTTTCAGCCCCAGCATTTT. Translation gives CASSLRQGFQPQHF.

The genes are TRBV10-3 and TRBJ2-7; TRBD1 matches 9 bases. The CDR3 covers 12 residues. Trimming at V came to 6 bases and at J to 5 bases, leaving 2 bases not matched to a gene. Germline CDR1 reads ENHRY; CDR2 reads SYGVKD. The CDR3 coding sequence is TGTGCCATCAGCCGGGACAGGGACGAGCAGTACTTC. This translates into CAISRDRDEQYF.

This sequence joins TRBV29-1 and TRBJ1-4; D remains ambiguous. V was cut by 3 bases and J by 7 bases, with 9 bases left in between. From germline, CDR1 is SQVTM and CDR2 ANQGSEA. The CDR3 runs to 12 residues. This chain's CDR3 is CSVDVGGEKLFF. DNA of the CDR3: TGCAGCGTTGATGTGGGAGGTGAAAAACTGTTTTTT.

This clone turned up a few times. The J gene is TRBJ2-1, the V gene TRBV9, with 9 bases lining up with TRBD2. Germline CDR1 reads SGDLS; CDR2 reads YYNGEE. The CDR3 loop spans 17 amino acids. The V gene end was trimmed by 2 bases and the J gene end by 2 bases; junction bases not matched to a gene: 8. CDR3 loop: CASSVSLGLAPYNEQFF. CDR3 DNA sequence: TGTGCCAGCAGCGTCTCATTGGGACTAGCCCCCTACAATGAGCAGTTCTTC.

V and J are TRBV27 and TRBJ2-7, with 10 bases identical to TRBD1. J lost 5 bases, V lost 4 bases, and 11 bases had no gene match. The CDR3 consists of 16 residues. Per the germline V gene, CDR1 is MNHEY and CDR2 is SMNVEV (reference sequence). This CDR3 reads CASSSDRDRGKNEQYF. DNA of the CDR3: TGTGCCAGCAGTTCCGACCGGGACAGGGGTAAGAACGAGCAGTACTTC.

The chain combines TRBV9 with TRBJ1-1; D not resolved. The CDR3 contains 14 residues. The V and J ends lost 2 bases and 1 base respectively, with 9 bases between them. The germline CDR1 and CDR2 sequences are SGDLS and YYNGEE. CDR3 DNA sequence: TGTGCCAGCAGCGTCATGGACGGGAACACTGAAGCTTTCTTT. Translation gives CASSVMDGNTEAFF.

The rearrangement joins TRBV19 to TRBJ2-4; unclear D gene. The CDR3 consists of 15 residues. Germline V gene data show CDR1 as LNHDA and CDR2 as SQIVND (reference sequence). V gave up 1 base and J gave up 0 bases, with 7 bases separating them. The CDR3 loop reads CASSIGHLAKNIQYF. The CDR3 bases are TGTGCCAGTAGTATAGGACACCTAGCCAAAAACATTCAGTACTTC.

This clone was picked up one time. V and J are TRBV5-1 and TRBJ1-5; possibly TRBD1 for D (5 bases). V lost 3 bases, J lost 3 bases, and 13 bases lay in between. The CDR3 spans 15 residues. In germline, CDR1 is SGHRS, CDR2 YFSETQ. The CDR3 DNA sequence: TGCGCCAGCAGCTGGGGCGGGGCAGACAATCAGCCCCAGCATTTT. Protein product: CASSWGGADNQPQHF.

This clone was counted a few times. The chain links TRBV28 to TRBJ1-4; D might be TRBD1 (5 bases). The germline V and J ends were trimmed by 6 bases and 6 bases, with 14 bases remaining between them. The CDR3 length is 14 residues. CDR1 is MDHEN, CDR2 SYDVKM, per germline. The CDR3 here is CASRVPGLDEKLFF. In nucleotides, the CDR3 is TGTGCCAGCAGGGTTCCGGGACTGGATGAAAAACTGTTTTTT.

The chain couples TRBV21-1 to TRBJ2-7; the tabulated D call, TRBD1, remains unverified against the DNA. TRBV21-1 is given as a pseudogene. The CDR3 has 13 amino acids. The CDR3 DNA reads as TGTGCCAGCTGGGTCCGACACACAGGCGAGCAGTACTTC. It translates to CASWVRHTGEQYF.

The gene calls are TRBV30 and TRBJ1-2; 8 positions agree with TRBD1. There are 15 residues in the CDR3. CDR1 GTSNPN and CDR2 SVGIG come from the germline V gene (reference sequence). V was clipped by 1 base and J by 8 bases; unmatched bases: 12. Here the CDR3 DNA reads TGTGCCTGGAGTGCCAAGCAACAGGGGGAGTGGGGCTACACCTTC. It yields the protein CAWSAKQQGEWGYTF.

As DNA, the CDR3 is TGTGCCAGCAGCTTCCGGGACAGGGGGTTAATTGACACTGAAGCTTTCTTT. This sequence encodes CASSFRDRGLIDTEAFF. The rearrangement uses TRBV5-5 and TRBJ1-1; 11 bases agree with TRBD1. The V and J ends lost 2 bases and 3 bases, in that order; junction bases with no gene match: 9. This CDR3 is 17 amino acids long. The germline gives CDR1 SGHKS, CDR2 YYEKEE (reference sequence).

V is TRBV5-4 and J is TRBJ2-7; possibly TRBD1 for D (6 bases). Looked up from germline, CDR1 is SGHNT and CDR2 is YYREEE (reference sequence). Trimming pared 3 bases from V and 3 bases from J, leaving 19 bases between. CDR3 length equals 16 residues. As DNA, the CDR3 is TGTGCCAGCAGCTCGCCCGACAGGTCTCGGGTCTACGAGCAGTACTTC. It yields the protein CASSSPDRSRVYEQYF.

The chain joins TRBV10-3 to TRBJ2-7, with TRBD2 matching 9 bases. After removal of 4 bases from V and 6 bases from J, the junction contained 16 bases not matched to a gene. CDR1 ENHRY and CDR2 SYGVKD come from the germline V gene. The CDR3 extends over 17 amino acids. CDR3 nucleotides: TGTGCCATCAGTGGGCCCGGAACGGTAGCGGGAGTGGGCGAGCAGTACTTC. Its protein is CAISGPGTVAGVGEQYF.

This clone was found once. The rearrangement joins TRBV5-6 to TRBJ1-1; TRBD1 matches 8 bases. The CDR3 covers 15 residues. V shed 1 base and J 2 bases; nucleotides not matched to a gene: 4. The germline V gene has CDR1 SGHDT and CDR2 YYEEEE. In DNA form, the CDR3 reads TGTGCCAGCAGCTTGACAGGGGGGAGTAACACTGAAGCTTTCTTT. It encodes CASSLTGGSNTEAFF. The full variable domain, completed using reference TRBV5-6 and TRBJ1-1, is DAGVTQSPTHLIKTRGQQVTLRCSPKSGHDTVSWYQQALGQGPQFIFQYYEEEERQRGNFPDRFSGHQFPNYSSELNVNALLLGDSALYLCASSLTGGSNTEAFFGQGTRLTVV.

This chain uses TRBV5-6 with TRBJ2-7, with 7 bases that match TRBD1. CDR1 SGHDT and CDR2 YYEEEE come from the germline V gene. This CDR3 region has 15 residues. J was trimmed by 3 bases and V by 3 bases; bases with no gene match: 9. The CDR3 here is CASSWKTGLLYEQYF. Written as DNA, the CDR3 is TGTGCCAGCAGCTGGAAGACAGGGCTACTCTACGAGCAGTACTTC.

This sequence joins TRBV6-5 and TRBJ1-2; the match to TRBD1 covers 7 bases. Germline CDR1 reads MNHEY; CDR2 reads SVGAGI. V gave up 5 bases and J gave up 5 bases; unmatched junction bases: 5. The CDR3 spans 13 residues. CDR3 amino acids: CASSGTVKYGYTF. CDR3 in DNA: TGTGCCAGCAGTGGGACAGTAAAATATGGCTACACCTTC.